This TCR beta chain appears in the sequencing data of a study of breast tumors, draining lymph nodes, adjacent tissues. One entry per CDR3 protein results from TCRdb running MiXCR on the multiplex PCR reads. The table shows approximately 37,000 distinct CDR3 sequences, with around 35% occurring only once. Trimming stripped 0 bases from V and 0 bases from J, with 12 bases between. Per the germline V gene, CDR1 is LGHNA and CDR2 is YSLEER. This CDR3 spans 16 amino acids. This clonotype has ten or more counts. Source material: breast tumor tissue. The TCR sequence derives from a female donor with breast cancer. Some clones in this sample may be carry-over from other donors' samples. The V call is TRBV4-3, the J call TRBJ2-7, with D uncertain. The CDR3 is CASSQDVAFSSYEQYF. As DNA, the CDR3 is TGCGCCAGCAGCCAAGATGTGGCGTTCAGCTCCTACGAGCAGTACTTC.